A selection of T cell receptor delta chains follows, all from one sample in a study of Vδ1+ human thymocytes. TCRdb used CATT to re-call clones from the multiplex PCR reads. Of about 73,000 delta-chain clones listed, around 32% are singletons. Specimen: Vdelta1+ gamma-delta thymocytes from the thymus. The origin of the receptors is a boy in the first two years of life who had congenital heart surgery. CDR3s include the opening cysteine and the closing phenylalanine or tryptophan. D genes are given only for firm matches. Clone size is stated in some rows and not others, as once, few, many or a class when expanded.

D gene: TRDD3; V gene: TRDV1; clone size: NA; J gene: TRDJ1; CDR3 protein: CALGELKPSTSSWGISSGSTDKLIF; CDR3 DNA: TGTGCTCTTGGGGAACTGAAACCTTCTACCTCCTCCTGGGGGATAAGCTCCGGCAGTACCGATAAACTCATCTTT
D gene: TRDD3; V gene: TRDV1; clone size: once; J gene: TRDJ1; CDR3 protein: CALGEPFKELGDKGTDKLIF; CDR3 DNA: TGTGCTCTTGGGGAACCGTTTAAGGAACTGGGGGATAAAGGCACCGATAAACTCATCTTT
D gene: TRDD2; V gene: TRDV1; clone size: NA; J gene: TRDJ1; CDR3 protein: CALGEPAFLQGVGTDKLIF; CDR3 DNA: TGTGCTCTTGGGGAACCGGCCTTCCTACAAGGTGTGGGTACCGATAAACTCATCTTT
D gene: NA; V gene: TRDV1; clone size: NA; J gene: TRDJ1; CDR3 protein: CALGEVPSIHTPRYGDTDKLIF; CDR3 DNA: TGTGCTCTTGGGGAAGTTCCTTCCATTCACACTCCCAGGTATGGGGACACCGATAAACTCATCTTT
D gene: NA; V gene: TRDV1; clone size: few; J gene: TRDJ1; CDR3 protein: CALVCVGGGLPYTDKLIF; CDR3 DNA: TGTGCTCTTGTTTGTGTGGGCGGGGGGTTACCGTACACCGATAAACTCATCTTT
D gene: NA; V gene: TRDV1; clone size: NA; J gene: TRDJ1; CDR3 protein: CALLGRAGGYLPLYTDKLIF; CDR3 DNA: TGTGCTCTCCTCGGGCGAGCTGGTGGATATCTCCCCCTGTACACCGATAAACTCATCTTT
D gene: TRDD3; V gene: TRDV1; clone size: few; J gene: TRDJ1; CDR3 protein: CALGERIPTYWGIADKLIF; CDR3 DNA: TGTGCTCTTGGGGAACGTATCCCTACTTACTGGGGGATAGCCGATAAACTCATCTTT
D gene: NA; V gene: TRDV1; clone size: once; J gene: TRDJ1; CDR3 protein: CALGESVRVLPPGPDKLIF; CDR3 DNA: TGTGCTCTTGGGGAGTCCGTTCGTGTCCTCCCCCCTGGTCCCGATAAACTCATCTTT
D gene: TRDD3; V gene: TRDV1; clone size: few; J gene: TRDJ1; CDR3 protein: CALGDRLPYWGFRADELIF; CDR3 DNA: TGTGCTCTTGGGGACCGCCTCCCGTACTGGGGATTCAGGGCCGATGAACTCATCTTT
D gene: TRDD3; V gene: TRDV1; clone size: NA; J gene: TRDJ1; CDR3 protein: CALGEIPQELGGILTDKLIF; CDR3 DNA: TGTGCTCTTGGGGAAATACCCCAGGAATTGGGGGGGATACTGACCGATAAACTCATCTTT
D gene: NA; V gene: TRDV1; clone size: NA; J gene: TRDJ1; CDR3 protein: CALGEPPKGSYVGETDKLIF; CDR3 DNA: TGTGCTCTTGGGGAGCCCCCCAAGGGTTCCTACGTGGGGGAAACCGATAAACTCATCTTT
D gene: NA; V gene: TRDV1; clone size: NA; J gene: TRDJ1; CDR3 protein: CALGPHRAFLRGGGYTGTDKLIF; CDR3 DNA: TGTGCTCTTGGGCCTCACAGGGCCTTCCTACGAGGTGGGGGATACACGGGCACCGATAAACTCATCTTT
D gene: NA; V gene: TRDV1; clone size: NA; J gene: TRDJ1; CDR3 protein: CALGERSGLPPALGGKLIF; CDR3 DNA: TGTGCTCTTGGGGAACGATCTGGACTTCCCCCGGCCCTCGGGGGTAAACTCATCTTT
D gene: TRDD3; V gene: TRDV1; clone size: few; J gene: TRDJ3; CDR3 protein: CALGEQGFQPRVLGDTPRRSWDTRQMFF; CDR3 DNA: TGTGCTCTTGGGGAACAAGGTTTCCAACCCCGAGTACTGGGGGATACGCCTCGGCGCTCCTGGGACACCCGACAGATGTTTTTC
D gene: NA; V gene: TRDV1; clone size: NA; J gene: TRDJ1; CDR3 protein: CALGEEIPKRGRVTHPRADKLIF; CDR3 DNA: TGTGCTCTTGGGGAAGAGATCCCGAAACGGGGACGGGTCACTCACCCCCGCGCGGATAAACTCATCTTT
D gene: TRDD3; V gene: TRDV1; clone size: NA; J gene: TRDJ1; CDR3 protein: CALGKDNSYEPLGDYYTDKLIF; CDR3 DNA: TGTGCTCTTGGGAAAGATAATTCCTACGAGCCACTGGGGGACTACTACACCGATAAACTCATCTTT
D gene: NA; V gene: TRDV1; clone size: few; J gene: TRDJ1; CDR3 protein: CALGDRSSPVLGLRHTDKLIF; CDR3 DNA: TGTGCTCTTGGGGATCGGTCTTCCCCCGTACTGGGATTAAGGCACACCGATAAACTCATCTTT
D gene: NA; V gene: TRDV1; clone size: NA; J gene: TRDJ1; CDR3 protein: CALGEHILPATVGLSPDDKLIF; CDR3 DNA: TGTGCTCTTGGGGAACACATCCTACCCGCTACTGTGGGATTGAGCCCAGACGATAAACTCATCTTT
D gene: TRDD3; V gene: TRDV2; clone size: NA; J gene: TRDJ1; CDR3 protein: CACVDLYWGIPNTDKLIF; CDR3 DNA: TGTGCCTGTGTAGATTTGTACTGGGGGATACCGAACACCGATAAACTCATCTTT
D gene: TRDD3; V gene: TRDV1; clone size: NA; J gene: TRDJ1; CDR3 protein: CALGNDWGYALFYTDKLIF; CDR3 DNA: TGTGCTCTTGGGAACGACTGGGGATACGCTCTCTTTTACACCGATAAACTCATCTTT
D gene: NA; V gene: TRDV1; clone size: NA; J gene: TRDJ1; CDR3 protein: CALGPPGSPPTDKLIF; CDR3 DNA: TGTGCTCTTGGGCCCCCGGGGTCCCCCCCCACCGATAAACTCATCTTT
D gene: NA; V gene: TRDV1; clone size: few; J gene: TRDJ1; CDR3 protein: CALGERPLVPKLIF; CDR3 DNA: TGTGCTCTTGGGGAACGCCCCCTTGTACCCAAACTCATCTTT
D gene: NA; V gene: TRDV1; clone size: NA; J gene: TRDJ1; CDR3 protein: CALGEGGGTGKLIF; CDR3 DNA: TGTGCTCTTGGGGAAGGGGGGGGCACCGGTAAACTCATCTTT
D gene: TRDD3; V gene: TRDV1; clone size: NA; J gene: TRDJ1; CDR3 protein: CALGEPPSSGDTVQSRYKLIF; CDR3 DNA: TGTGCTCTTGGGGAACCTCCTTCCTCCGGGGATACGGTGCAAAGTCGCTATAAACTCATCTTT
D gene: NA; V gene: TRDV1; clone size: NA; J gene: TRDJ1; CDR3 protein: CALGESRLIDTDKLIF; CDR3 DNA: TGTGCTCTTGGGGAGTCCCGCCTTATAGACACCGATAAACTCATCTTT
D gene: TRDD3; V gene: TRDV1; clone size: NA; J gene: TRDJ1; CDR3 protein: CALGDWGIPMIIVTDKLIF; CDR3 DNA: TGTGCTCTTGGGGACTGGGGGATACCCATGATTATCGTCACCGATAAACTCATCTTT
D gene: TRDD3; V gene: TRDV1; clone size: few; J gene: TRDJ1; CDR3 protein: CALGELRRVGDSADKLIF; CDR3 DNA: TGTGCTCTTGGGGAACTTAGGAGGGTGGGGGATTCTGCCGATAAACTCATCTTT
D gene: NA; V gene: TRDV1; clone size: NA; J gene: TRDJ1; CDR3 protein: CALGGRPPFPQGTGKKSDKLIF; CDR3 DNA: TGTGCTCTTGGGGGCAGACCCCCATTCCCTCAAGGGACTGGTAAGAAATCCGATAAACTCATCTTT
D gene: NA; V gene: TRDV1; clone size: few; J gene: TRDJ1; CDR3 protein: CALGLRSADKLIF; CDR3 DNA: TGTGCTCTTGGGCTACGTAGCGCCGATAAACTCATCTTT
D gene: TRDD3; V gene: TRDV1; clone size: NA; J gene: TRDJ1; CDR3 protein: CALGELVPYDTGGPYTDKLIF; CDR3 DNA: TGTGCTCTTGGGGAACTAGTCCCCTACGATACTGGGGGACCGTACACCGATAAACTCATCTTT
D gene: NA; V gene: TRDV1; clone size: NA; J gene: TRDJ1; CDR3 protein: CALGELFPSQYTDKLIF; CDR3 DNA: TGTGCTCTTGGGGAACTATTTCCCAGCCAGTACACCGATAAACTCATCTTT
D gene: NA; V gene: TRDV1; clone size: NA; J gene: TRDJ1; CDR3 protein: CALGDAFLRAGGTGILKLIF; CDR3 DNA: TGTGCTCTTGGGGACGCCTTCCTACGAGCTGGGGGAACTGGGATTCTGAAACTCATCTTT
D gene: NA; V gene: TRDV1; clone size: NA; J gene: TRDJ1; CDR3 protein: CALGPIRGPTDKLIF; CDR3 DNA: TGTGCTCTTGGGCCGATAAGAGGTCCCACCGATAAACTCATCTTT
D gene: TRDD3; V gene: TRDV1; clone size: few; J gene: TRDJ1; CDR3 protein: CALGEHRRLGVQADKLIF; CDR3 DNA: TGTGCTCTTGGGGAACATCGGCGACTGGGGGTTCAGGCCGATAAACTCATCTTT
D gene: TRDD3; V gene: TRDV2; clone size: NA; J gene: TRDJ1; CDR3 protein: CACDPYWGRKDKLIF; CDR3 DNA: TGTGCCTGTGATCCTTACTGGGGGAGAAAGGATAAACTCATCTTT
D gene: TRDD3; V gene: TRDV1; clone size: few; J gene: TRDJ1; CDR3 protein: CALGELVEVLRLGDTNTDKLIF; CDR3 DNA: TGTGCTCTTGGGGAACTGGTCGAAGTCCTGCGACTGGGGGATACGAACACCGATAAACTCATCTTT
D gene: NA; V gene: TRDV1; clone size: few; J gene: TRDJ1; CDR3 protein: CALGEGIPFPFPIKTRGPKLIF; CDR3 DNA: TGTGCTCTTGGGGAAGGGATCCCTTTTCCCTTTCCTATCAAAACCAGGGGACCTAAACTCATCTTT
D gene: TRDD3; V gene: TRDV1; clone size: NA; J gene: TRDJ1; CDR3 protein: CALGELPQVVGDYTDKLIF; CDR3 DNA: TGTGCTCTTGGGGAACTCCCCCAGGTCGTGGGGGATTACACCGATAAACTCATCTTT
D gene: TRDD2; V gene: TRDV1; clone size: many; J gene: TRDJ1; CDR3 protein: CALGERHLPTLILELIF; CDR3 DNA: TGTGCTCTTGGGGAACGCCACCTTCCTACTCTTATACTCGAACTCATCTTT
D gene: TRDD3; V gene: TRDV1; clone size: few; J gene: TRDJ1; CDR3 protein: CALLQPLLGEAYTDKLIF; CDR3 DNA: TGTGCTCTTTTGCAACCCTTACTGGGGGAAGCGTACACCGATAAACTCATCTTT
D gene: TRDD3; V gene: TRDV2; clone size: NA; J gene: TRDJ1; CDR3 protein: CACVYWGIPYTDKLIF; CDR3 DNA: TGTGCCTGTGTATACTGGGGGATACCCTACACCGATAAACTCATCTTT
D gene: NA; V gene: TRDV1; clone size: NA; J gene: TRDJ1; CDR3 protein: CALGELSLRQPYWDPSGLVKLIF; CDR3 DNA: TGTGCTCTTGGGGAACTAAGCCTTCGCCAGCCGTACTGGGACCCATCCGGTCTCGTTAAACTCATCTTT
D gene: TRDD3; V gene: TRDV1; clone size: NA; J gene: TRDJ1; CDR3 protein: CALGELGPLGHSNWGIPPLGDGDKLIF; CDR3 DNA: TGTGCTCTTGGGGAACTTGGGCCCTTGGGTCACTCAAACTGGGGGATACCCCCTTTGGGGGATGGCGATAAACTCATCTTT
D gene: NA; V gene: TRDV1; clone size: few; J gene: TRDJ1; CDR3 protein: CALGENLHGWDPYYTDKLIF; CDR3 DNA: TGTGCTCTTGGGGAAAATCTCCATGGGTGGGATCCTTATTACACCGATAAACTCATCTTT
D gene: NA; V gene: TRDV1; clone size: few; J gene: TRDJ1; CDR3 protein: CALGEPGYWLTGLYTDRLIF; CDR3 DNA: TGTGCTCTTGGGGAACCGGGCTACTGGCTTACTGGCCTGTATACCGATAGACTCATCTTT
D gene: TRDD3; V gene: TRDV1; clone size: few; J gene: TRDJ1; CDR3 protein: CALGELPEHWGSAPYTDKLIF; CDR3 DNA: TGTGCTCTTGGGGAACTACCCGAACACTGGGGATCCGCGCCGTACACCGATAAACTCATCTTT
D gene: TRDD2; V gene: TRDV1; clone size: NA; J gene: TRDJ1; CDR3 protein: CALGELASYPVYTDKLIF; CDR3 DNA: TGTGCTCTTGGGGAACTTGCTTCCTACCCCGTCTACACCGATAAACTCATCTTT
D gene: TRDD3; V gene: TRDV1; clone size: few; J gene: TRDJ1; CDR3 protein: CALGELSKLLGDTPYTDKLIF; CDR3 DNA: TGTGCTCTTGGGGAACTGTCAAAATTACTGGGGGATACCCCGTACACCGATAAACTCATCTTT
D gene: NA; V gene: TRDV1; clone size: few; J gene: TRDJ1; CDR3 protein: CALGENGASGPTDKLIF; CDR3 DNA: TGTGCTCTTGGGGAAAATGGGGCTTCGGGGCCCACCGATAAACTCATCTTT
D gene: TRDD3; V gene: TRDV1; clone size: NA; J gene: TRDJ1; CDR3 protein: CALGERGPSTGGPIPGYTDKLIF; CDR3 DNA: TGTGCTCTTGGGGAACGAGGTCCTTCTACTGGGGGGCCCATCCCAGGGTACACCGATAAACTCATCTTT
D gene: NA; V gene: TRDV1; clone size: NA; J gene: TRDJ1; CDR3 protein: CALGVPFLLGIRGHKLIF; CDR3 DNA: TGTGCTCTTGGGGTCCCTTTCCTACTCGGGATACGGGGCCATAAACTCATCTTT
D gene: NA; V gene: TRDV1; clone size: NA; J gene: TRDJ1; CDR3 protein: CALGSPSYSTGGSDWNKLIF; CDR3 DNA: TGTGCTCTTGGGAGCCCTTCCTACTCTACTGGGGGATCAGATTGGAATAAACTCATCTTT
D gene: TRDD3; V gene: TRDV1; clone size: NA; J gene: TRDJ1; CDR3 protein: CALGELCSSWGLGDCDKLIF; CDR3 DNA: TGTGCTCTTGGGGAACTCTGCTCTTCCTGGGGTTTGGGGGATTGCGATAAACTCATCTTT
D gene: TRDD3; V gene: TRDV1; clone size: few; J gene: TRDJ1; CDR3 protein: CALGELTEKAFGDQYWGIPPTDKLIF; CDR3 DNA: TGTGCTCTTGGGGAACTAACCGAGAAGGCCTTCGGAGACCAGTACTGGGGGATACCCCCCACCGATAAACTCATCTTT
D gene: NA; V gene: TRDV1; clone size: NA; J gene: TRDJ2; CDR3 protein: CALGEPYPSGGSRAQLFF; CDR3 DNA: TGTGCTCTTGGGGAACCCTACCCTAGCGGGGGTTCAAGAGCACAACTCTTCTTT
D gene: NA; V gene: TRDV1; clone size: few; J gene: TRDJ1; CDR3 protein: CALGRRRRSETDKLIF; CDR3 DNA: TGTGCTCTTGGGCGAAGGCGTCGTTCGGAGACCGATAAACTCATCTTT
D gene: NA; V gene: TRDV1; clone size: NA; J gene: TRDJ1; CDR3 protein: CALGDAPLPRHPRSTDKLIF; CDR3 DNA: TGTGCTCTTGGGGATGCACCTCTTCCGCGCCACCCGAGGAGCACCGATAAACTCATCTTT
D gene: TRDD3; V gene: TRDV1; clone size: few; J gene: TRDJ1; CDR3 protein: CALGELVLQLRFLLGDLLYTDKLIF; CDR3 DNA: TGTGCTCTTGGGGAACTAGTCCTTCAGCTACGGTTCCTACTGGGGGATCTCTTGTACACCGATAAACTCATCTTT